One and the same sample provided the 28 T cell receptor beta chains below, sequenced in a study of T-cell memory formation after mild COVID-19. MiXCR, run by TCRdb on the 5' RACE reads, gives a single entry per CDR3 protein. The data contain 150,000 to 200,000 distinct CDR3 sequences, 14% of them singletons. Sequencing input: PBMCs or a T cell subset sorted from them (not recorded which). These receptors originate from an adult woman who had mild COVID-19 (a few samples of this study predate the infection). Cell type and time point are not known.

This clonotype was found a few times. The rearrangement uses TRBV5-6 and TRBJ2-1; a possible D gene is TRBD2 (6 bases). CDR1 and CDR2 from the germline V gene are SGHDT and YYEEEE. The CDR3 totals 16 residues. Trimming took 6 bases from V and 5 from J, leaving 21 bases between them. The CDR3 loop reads CASTLRGIDGNNEQFF. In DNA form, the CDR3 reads TGTGCCAGCACCTTACGGGGGATTGACGGAAACAATGAGCAGTTCTTC. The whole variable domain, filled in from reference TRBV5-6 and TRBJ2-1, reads DAGVTQSPTHLIKTRGQQVTLRCSPKSGHDTVSWYQQALGQGPQFIFQYYEEEERQRGNFPDRFSGHQFPNYSSELNVNALLLGDSALYLCASTLRGIDGNNEQFFGPGTRLTVL.

The CDR3 is CATSSLIVTDTQYF. CDR3 DNA: TGTGCCACCAGCAGTCTAATAGTCACAGATACGCAGTATTTT. The rearrangement joins TRBV15 to TRBJ2-3, with no clear D. Germline lookup yields CDR1 LNHNV and CDR2 YYDKDF (reference sequence). Trimming cost V 3 bases and J 2 bases, with 9 bases left between them. The CDR3 has 14 amino acids.

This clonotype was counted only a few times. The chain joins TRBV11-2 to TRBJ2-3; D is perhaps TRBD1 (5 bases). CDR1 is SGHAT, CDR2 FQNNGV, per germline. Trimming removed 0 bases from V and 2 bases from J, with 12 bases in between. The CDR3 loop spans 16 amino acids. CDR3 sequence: CASSLEAGFNTDTQYF. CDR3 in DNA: TGTGCCAGCAGCTTAGAAGCAGGGTTTAACACAGATACGCAGTATTTT.

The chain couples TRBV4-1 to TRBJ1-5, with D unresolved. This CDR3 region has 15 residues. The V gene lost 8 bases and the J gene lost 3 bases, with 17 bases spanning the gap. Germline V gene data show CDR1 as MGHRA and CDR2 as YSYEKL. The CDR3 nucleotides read TGCGCCAGCCGAGACGAGGAGTTTGCCAATCAGCCCCAGCATTTT. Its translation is CASRDEEFANQPQHF.

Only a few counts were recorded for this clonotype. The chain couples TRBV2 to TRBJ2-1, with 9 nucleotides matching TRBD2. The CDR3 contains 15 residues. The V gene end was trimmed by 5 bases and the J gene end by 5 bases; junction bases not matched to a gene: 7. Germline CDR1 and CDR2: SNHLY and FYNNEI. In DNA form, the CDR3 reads TGTGCCAGCAGTCAAAAGCGGGGGGATAACAATGAGCAGTTCTTC. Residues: CASSQKRGDNNEQFF.

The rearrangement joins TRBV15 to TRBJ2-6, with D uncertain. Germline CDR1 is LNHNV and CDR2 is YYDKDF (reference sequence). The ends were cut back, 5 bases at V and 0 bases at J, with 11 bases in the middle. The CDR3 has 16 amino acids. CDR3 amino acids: CATSGASGSGANVLTF. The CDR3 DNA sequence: TGTGCCACCAGCGGCGCCTCGGGCTCTGGGGCCAACGTCCTGACTTTC. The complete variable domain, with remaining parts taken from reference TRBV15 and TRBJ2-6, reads DAMVIQNPRYQVTQFGKPVTLSCSQTLNHNVMYWYQQKSSQAPKLLFHYYDKDFNNEADTPDNFQSRRPNTSFCFLDIRSPGLGDTAMYLCATSGASGSGANVLTFGAGSRLTVL.

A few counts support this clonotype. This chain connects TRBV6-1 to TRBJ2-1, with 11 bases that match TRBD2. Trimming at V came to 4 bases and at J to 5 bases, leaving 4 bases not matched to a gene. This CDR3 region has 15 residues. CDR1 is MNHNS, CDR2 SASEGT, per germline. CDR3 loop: CASSATSGGNNEQFF. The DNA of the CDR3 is TGTGCCAGCAGTGCCACTAGCGGGGGAAACAATGAGCAGTTCTTC.

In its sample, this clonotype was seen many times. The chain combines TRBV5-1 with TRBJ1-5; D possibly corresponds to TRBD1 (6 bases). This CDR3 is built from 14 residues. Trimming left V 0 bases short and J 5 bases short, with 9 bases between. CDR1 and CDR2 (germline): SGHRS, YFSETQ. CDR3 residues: CASSLGQVDQPQHF. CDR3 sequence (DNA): TGCGCCAGCAGCTTGGGACAGGTCGATCAGCCCCAGCATTTT. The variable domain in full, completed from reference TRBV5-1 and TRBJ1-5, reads KAGVTQTPRYLIKTRGQQVTLSCSPISGHRSVSWYQQTPGQGLQFLFEYFSETQRNKGNFPGRFSGRQFSNSRSEMNVSTLELGDSALYLCASSLGQVDQPQHFGDGTRLSIL.

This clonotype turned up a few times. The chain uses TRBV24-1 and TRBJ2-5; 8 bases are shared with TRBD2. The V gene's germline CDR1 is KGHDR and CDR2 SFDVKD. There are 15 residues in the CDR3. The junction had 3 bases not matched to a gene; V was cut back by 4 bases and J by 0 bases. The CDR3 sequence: CATSDFSGNQETQYF. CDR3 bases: TGTGCCACCAGTGACTTTAGCGGGAACCAAGAGACCCAGTACTTC.

CDR3: CASSSDYVYNSPLHF. CDR3 bases: TGTGCCAGCAGCTCCGACTACGTCTATAATTCACCCCTCCACTTT. V is TRBV7-9 and J is TRBJ1-6, with D unclear. The CDR3 extends over 15 amino acids. From germline, CDR1 is SEHNR and CDR2 FQNEAQ (reference sequence). V dropped 4 bases and J dropped 3 bases, with 10 bases sitting between them.

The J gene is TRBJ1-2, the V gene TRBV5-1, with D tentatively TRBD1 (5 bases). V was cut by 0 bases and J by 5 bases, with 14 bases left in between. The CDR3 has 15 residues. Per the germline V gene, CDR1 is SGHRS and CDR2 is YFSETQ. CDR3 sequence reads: CASSLATDSVYGYTF. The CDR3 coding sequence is TGCGCCAGCAGCTTGGCCACAGACAGTGTATATGGCTACACCTTC.

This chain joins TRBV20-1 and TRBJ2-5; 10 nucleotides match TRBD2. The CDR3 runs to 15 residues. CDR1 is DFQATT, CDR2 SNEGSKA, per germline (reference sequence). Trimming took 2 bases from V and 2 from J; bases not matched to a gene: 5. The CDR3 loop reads CSARIAGGPQETQYF. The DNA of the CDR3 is TGCAGTGCTAGAATAGCGGGGGGACCTCAAGAGACCCAGTACTTC.

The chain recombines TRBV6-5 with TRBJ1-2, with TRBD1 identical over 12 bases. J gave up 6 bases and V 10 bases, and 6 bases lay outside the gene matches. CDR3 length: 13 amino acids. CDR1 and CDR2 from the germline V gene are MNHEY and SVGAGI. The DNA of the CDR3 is TGTGCCAACAGGGGACAGGGGGCCAATGGCTACACCTTC. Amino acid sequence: CANRGQGANGYTF.

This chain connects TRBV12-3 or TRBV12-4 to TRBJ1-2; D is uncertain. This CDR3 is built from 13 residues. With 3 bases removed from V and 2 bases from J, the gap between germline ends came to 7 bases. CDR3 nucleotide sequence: TGTGCCAGCAGTTTGGTACAGAACTATGGCTACACCTTC. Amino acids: CASSLVQNYGYTF.

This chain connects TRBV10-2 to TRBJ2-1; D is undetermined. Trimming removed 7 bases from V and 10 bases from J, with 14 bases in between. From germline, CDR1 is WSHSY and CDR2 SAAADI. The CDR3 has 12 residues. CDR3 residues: CASTRELGEQFF. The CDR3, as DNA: TGCGCCAGCACCAGAGAGTTAGGGGAGCAGTTCTTC.

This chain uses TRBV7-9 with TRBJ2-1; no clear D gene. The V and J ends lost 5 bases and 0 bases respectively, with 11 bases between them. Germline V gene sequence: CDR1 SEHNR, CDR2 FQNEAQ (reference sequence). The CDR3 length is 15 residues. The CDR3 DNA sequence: TGTGCCAGCAGCCAGGACCCCCGCTCCTACAATGAGCAGTTCTTC. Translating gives CASSQDPRSYNEQFF.

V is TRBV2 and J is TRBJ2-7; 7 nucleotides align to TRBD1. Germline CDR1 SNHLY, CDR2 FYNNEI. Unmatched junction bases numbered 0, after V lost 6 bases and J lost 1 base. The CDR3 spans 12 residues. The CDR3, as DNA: TGTGCCAGCAGGGGACAGTCCTACGAGCAGTACTTC. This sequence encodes CASRGQSYEQYF.

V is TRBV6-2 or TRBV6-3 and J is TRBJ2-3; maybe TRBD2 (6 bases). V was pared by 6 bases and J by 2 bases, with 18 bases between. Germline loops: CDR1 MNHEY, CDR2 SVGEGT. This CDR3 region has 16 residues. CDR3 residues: CASRYKTGDPTDTQYF. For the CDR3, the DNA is TGTGCCAGCAGGTACAAGACGGGGGATCCCACAGATACGCAGTATTTT.

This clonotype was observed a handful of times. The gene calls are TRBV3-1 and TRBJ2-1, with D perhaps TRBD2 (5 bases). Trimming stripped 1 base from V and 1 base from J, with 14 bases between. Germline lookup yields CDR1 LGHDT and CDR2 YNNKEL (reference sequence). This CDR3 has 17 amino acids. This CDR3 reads CASSQGRGSGSYNEQFF. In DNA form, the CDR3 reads TGTGCCAGCAGCCAAGGTCGAGGGAGCGGTTCCTACAATGAGCAGTTCTTC.

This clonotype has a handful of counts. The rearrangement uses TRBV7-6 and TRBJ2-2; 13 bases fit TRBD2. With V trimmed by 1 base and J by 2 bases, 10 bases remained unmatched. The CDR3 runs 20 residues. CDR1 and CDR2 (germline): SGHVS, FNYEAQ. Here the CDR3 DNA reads TGTGCCAGCAGCTTAGGGTGGACTAGCGGGGGCCGATTAAACACCGGGGAGCTGTTTTTT. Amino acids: CASSLGWTSGGRLNTGELFF.

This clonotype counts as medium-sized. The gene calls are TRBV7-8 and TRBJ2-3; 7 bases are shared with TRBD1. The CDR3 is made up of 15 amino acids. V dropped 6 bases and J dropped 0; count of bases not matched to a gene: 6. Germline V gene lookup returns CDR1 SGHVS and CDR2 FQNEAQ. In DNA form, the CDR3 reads TGTGCCAGCAGACAAACGGGACAGAGCACAGATACGCAGTATTTT. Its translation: CASRQTGQSTDTQYF.

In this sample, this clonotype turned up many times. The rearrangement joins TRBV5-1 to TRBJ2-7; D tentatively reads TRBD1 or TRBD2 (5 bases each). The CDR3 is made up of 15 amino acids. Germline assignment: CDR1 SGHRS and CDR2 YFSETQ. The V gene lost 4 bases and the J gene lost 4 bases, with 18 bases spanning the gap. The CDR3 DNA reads TGCGCCAGCAGCCCCGCCGGGACCTCACAATACGAGCAGTACTTC. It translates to CASSPAGTSQYEQYF. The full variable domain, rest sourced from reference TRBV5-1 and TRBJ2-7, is KAGVTQTPRYLIKTRGQQVTLSCSPISGHRSVSWYQQTPGQGLQFLFEYFSETQRNKGNFPGRFSGRQFSNSRSEMNVSTLELGDSALYLCASSPAGTSQYEQYFGPGTRLTVT.

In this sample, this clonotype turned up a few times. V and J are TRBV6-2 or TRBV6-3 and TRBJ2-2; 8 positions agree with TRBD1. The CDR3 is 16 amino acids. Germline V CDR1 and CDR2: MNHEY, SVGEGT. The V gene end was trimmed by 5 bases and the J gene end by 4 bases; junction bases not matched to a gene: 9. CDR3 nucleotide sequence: TGTGCCAGCAGTGACCCCGACAGGGGTACCACCGGGGAGCTGTTTTTT. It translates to CASSDPDRGTTGELFF.

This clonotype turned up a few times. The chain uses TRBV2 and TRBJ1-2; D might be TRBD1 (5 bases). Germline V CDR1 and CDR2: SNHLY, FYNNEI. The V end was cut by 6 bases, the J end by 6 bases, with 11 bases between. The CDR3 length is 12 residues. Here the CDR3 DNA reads TGTGCCAGCAGGGGGCGAGCCCATGGCTACACCTTC. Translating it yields CASRGRAHGYTF.

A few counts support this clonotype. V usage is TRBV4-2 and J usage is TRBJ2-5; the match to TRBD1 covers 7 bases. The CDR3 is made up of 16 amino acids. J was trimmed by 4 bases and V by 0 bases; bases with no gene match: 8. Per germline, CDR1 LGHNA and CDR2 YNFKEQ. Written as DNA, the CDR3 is TGTGCCAGCAGCCAAGAACCCCGACAGGGAATAGAGACCCAGTACTTC. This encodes CASSQEPRQGIETQYF.

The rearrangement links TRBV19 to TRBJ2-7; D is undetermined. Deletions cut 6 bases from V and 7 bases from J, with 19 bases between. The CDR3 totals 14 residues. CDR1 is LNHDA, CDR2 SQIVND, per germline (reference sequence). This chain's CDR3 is CASSAYRVGGEQYF. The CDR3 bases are TGTGCCAGTAGCGCCTATCGGGTAGGTGGGGAGCAGTACTTC.

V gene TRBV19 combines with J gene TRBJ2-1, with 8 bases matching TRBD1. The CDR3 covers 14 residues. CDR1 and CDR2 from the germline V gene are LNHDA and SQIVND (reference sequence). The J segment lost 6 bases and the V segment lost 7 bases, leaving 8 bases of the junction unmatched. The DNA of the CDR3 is TGTGCCAGTACCTCGGACAGGGTAGGCAATGAGCAGTTCTTC. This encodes CASTSDRVGNEQFF.

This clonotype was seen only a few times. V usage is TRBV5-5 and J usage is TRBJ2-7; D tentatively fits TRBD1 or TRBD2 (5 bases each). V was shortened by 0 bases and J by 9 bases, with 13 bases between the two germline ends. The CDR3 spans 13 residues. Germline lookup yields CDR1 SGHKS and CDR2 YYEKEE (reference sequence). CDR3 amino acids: CASSLVSRGRQYF. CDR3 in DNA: TGTGCCAGCAGCTTGGTAAGCCGGGGCAGGCAGTACTTC.